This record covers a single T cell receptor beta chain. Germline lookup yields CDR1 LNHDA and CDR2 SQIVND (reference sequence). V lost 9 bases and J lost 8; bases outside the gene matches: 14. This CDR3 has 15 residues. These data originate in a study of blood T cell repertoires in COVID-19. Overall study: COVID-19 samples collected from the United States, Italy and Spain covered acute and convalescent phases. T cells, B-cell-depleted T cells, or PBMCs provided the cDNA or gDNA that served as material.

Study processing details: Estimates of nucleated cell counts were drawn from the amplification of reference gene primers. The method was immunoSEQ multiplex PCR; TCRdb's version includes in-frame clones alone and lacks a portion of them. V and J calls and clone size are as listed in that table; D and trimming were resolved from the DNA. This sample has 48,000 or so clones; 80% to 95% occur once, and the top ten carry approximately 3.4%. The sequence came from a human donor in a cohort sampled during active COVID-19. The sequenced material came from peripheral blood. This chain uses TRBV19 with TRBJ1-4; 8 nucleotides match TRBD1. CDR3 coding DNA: TGTGCCAGCCAACCTTGGGAGACAGGGGACGAAAAACTGTTTTTT. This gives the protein CASQPWETGDEKLFF.